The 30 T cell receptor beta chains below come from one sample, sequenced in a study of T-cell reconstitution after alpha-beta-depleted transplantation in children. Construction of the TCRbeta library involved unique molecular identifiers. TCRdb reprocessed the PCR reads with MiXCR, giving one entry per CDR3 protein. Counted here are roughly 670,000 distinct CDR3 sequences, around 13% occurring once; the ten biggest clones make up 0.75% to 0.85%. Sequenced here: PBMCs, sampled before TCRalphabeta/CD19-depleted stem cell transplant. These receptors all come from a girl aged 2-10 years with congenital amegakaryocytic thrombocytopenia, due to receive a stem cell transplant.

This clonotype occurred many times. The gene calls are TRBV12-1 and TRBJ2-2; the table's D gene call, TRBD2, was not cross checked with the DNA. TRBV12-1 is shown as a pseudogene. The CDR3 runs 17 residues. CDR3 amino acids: CASSFASTRAPTGELFF. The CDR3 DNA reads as TGTGCCAGCAGCTTTGCCTCGACTAGGGCCCCCACCGGGGAGCTGTTTTTT.

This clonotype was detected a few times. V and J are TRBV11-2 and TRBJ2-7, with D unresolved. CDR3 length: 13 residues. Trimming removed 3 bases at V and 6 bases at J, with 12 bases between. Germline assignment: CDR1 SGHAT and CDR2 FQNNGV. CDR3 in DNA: TGTGCCAGCAGCTTGGGAAAGTCTGGCGAGCAGTACTTC. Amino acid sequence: CASSLGKSGEQYF.

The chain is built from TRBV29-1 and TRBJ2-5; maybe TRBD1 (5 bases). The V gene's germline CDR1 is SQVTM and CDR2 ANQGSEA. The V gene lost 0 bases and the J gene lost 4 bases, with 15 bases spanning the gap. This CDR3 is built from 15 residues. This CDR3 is CSVEDQGSSGETQYF. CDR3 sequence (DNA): TGCAGCGTTGAAGATCAGGGCAGCTCGGGAGAGACCCAGTACTTC.

CDR3 nucleotide sequence: TGCGCCAGCAGCTTGGGGGAGTGGACACCCCTCCACTTT. Its translation is CASSLGEWTPLHF. The chain combines TRBV5-1 with TRBJ1-6, with D hard to call. Germline CDR1 SGHRS, CDR2 YFSETQ. The germline V and J ends were trimmed by 0 bases and 11 bases, with 9 bases remaining between them. The CDR3 has 13 amino acids. Full variable domain (remainder filled in from reference TRBV5-1 and TRBJ1-6): KAGVTQTPRYLIKTRGQQVTLSCSPISGHRSVSWYQQTPGQGLQFLFEYFSETQRNKGNFPGRFSGRQFSNSRSEMNVSTLELGDSALYLCASSLGEWTPLHFGNGTRLTVT.

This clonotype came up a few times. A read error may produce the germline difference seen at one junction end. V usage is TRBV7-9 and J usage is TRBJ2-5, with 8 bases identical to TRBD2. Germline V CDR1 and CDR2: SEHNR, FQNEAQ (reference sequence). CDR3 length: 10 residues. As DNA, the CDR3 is TGTGCAAGCGGTAGCGGGACCCCGTACTTC. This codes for CASGSGTPYF.

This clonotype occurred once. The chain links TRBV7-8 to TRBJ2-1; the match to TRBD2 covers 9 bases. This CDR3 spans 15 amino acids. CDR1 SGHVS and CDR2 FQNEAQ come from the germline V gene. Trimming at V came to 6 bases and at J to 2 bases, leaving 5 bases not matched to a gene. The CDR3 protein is CASRFSGSPYNEQFF. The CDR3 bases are TGTGCCAGCAGATTTAGCGGGAGCCCCTACAATGAGCAGTTCTTC.

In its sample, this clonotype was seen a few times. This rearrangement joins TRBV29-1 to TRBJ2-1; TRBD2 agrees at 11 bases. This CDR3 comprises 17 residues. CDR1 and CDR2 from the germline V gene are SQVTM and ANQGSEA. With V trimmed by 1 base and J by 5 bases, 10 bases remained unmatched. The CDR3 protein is CSVEVRLLAGDNNEQFF. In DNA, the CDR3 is TGCAGCGTTGAAGTCCGCCTACTAGCGGGAGACAACAATGAGCAGTTCTTC.

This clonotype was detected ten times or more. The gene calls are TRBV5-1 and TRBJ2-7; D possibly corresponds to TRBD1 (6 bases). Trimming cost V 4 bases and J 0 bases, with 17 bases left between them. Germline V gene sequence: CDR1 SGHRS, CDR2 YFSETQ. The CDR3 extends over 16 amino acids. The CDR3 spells CASSPEGTSSSYEQYF. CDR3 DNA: TGCGCCAGCAGCCCAGAAGGGACATCAAGCTCCTACGAGCAGTACTTC.

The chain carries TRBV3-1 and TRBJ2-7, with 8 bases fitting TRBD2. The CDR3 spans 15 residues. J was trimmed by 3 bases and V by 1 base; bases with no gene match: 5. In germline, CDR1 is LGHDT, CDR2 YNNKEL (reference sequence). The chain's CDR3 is CASSQALGLGYEQYF. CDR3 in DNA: TGTGCCAGCAGCCAAGCCCTGGGACTAGGCTACGAGCAGTACTTC.

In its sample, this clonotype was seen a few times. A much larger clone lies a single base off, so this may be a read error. The CDR3 loop is CASSYSPTEVIQETQSF. The CDR3 DNA follows: TGTGCCAGCAGTTACAGCCCGACAGAAGTTATACAAGAGACCCAGTCCTTC. V gene TRBV6-5 combines with J gene TRBJ2-5; D might be TRBD1 (5 bases). The CDR3 length is 17 residues. Germline V CDR1 and CDR2: MNHEY, SVGAGI.

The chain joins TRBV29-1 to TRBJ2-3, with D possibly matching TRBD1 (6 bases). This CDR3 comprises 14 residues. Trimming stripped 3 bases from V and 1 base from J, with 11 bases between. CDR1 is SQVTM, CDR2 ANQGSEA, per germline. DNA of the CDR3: TGCAGCGTTGACTGGCAGGGGCGCACAGATACGCAGTATTTT. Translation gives CSVDWQGRTDTQYF.

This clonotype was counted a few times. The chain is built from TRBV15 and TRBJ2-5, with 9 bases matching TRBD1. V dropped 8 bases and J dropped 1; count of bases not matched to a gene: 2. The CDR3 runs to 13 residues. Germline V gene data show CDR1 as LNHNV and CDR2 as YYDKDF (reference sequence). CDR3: CATETGGQETQYF. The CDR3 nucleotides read TGTGCCACCGAGACAGGGGGCCAAGAGACCCAGTACTTC.

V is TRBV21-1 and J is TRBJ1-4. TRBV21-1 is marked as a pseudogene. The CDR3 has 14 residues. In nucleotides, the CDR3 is TGTGCCAGCAGCAAATGTCAGTGGGATGAAAAACTGTTTTTT. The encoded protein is CASSKCQWDEKLFF.

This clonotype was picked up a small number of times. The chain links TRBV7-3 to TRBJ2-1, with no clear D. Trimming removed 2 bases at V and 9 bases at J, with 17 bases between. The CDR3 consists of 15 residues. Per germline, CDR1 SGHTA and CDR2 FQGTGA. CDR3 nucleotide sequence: TGTGCCAGCAGCTTATATTCTAGTCCCGACGTTGAGCAGTTCTTC. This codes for CASSLYSSPDVEQFF.

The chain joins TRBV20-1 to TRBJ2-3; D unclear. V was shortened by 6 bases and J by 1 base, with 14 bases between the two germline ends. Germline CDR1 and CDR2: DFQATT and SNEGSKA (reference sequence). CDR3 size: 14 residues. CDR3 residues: CSALGVPRTDTQYF. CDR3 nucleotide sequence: TGCAGTGCCCTAGGAGTGCCCCGCACAGATACGCAGTATTTT.

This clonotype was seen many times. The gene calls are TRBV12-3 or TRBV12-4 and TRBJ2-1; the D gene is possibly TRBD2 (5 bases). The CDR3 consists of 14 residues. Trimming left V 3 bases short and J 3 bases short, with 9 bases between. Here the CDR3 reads CASSFSGLYNEQFF. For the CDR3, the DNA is TGTGCCAGCAGTTTTTCAGGACTCTACAATGAGCAGTTCTTC.

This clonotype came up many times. Here the CDR3 reads CASSLNQGSPYEQYF. The DNA for the CDR3 is TGCGCCAGCAGCCTTAACCAGGGTAGTCCCTACGAGCAGTACTTC. The chain has TRBV5-1 and TRBJ2-7, with D maybe TRBD1 (5 bases). Trimming pared 4 bases from V and 2 bases from J, leaving 16 bases between. Per the germline V gene, CDR1 is SGHRS and CDR2 is YFSETQ. This CDR3 has 15 amino acids.

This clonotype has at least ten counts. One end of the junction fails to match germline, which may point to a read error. CDR3 amino acids: CASSLGAGRPMLF. The CDR3 DNA sequence: TGTGCCAGCAGTTTAGGGGCTGGGAGACCTATGCTTTTT. This chain joins TRBV12-3 or TRBV12-4 and TRBJ1-4; D is unclear. The CDR3 is 13 residues long.

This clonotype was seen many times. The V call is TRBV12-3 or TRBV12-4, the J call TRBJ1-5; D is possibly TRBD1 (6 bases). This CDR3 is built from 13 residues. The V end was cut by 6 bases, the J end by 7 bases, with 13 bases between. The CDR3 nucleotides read TGTGCCAGCAGCCTTAGGACAGAACAGCCCCAGCATTTT. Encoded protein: CASSLRTEQPQHF.

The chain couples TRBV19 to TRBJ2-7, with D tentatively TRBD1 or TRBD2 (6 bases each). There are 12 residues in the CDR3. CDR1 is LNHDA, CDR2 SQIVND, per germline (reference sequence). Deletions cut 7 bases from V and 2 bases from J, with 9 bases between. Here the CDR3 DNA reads TGTGCCAGTAAAGGGGGGCCCTACGAGCAGTACTTC. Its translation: CASKGGPYEQYF.

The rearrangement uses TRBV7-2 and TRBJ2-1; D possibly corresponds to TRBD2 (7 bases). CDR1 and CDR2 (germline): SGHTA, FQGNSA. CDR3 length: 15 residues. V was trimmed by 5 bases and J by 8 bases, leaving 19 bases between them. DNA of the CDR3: TGTGCCAGCAGCAGGGGGGAGGGAGGGCTCCATGAGCAGTTCTTC. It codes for CASSRGEGGLHEQFF.

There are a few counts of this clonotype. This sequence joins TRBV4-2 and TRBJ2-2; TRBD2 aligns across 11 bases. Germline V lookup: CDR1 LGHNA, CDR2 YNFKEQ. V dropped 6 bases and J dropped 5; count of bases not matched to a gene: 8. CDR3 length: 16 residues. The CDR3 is CASRLSGRARTGELFF. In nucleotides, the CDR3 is TGTGCCAGCAGACTTAGCGGGAGGGCCCGGACCGGGGAGCTGTTTTTT.

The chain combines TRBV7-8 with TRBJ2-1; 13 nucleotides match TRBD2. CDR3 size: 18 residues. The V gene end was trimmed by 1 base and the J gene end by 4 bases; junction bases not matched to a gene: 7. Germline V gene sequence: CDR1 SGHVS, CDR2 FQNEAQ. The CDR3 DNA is TGTGCCAGCAGCTTAGAACCGGGACTAGCGGGGCTTTACAATGAGCAGTTCTTC. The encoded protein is CASSLEPGLAGLYNEQFF.

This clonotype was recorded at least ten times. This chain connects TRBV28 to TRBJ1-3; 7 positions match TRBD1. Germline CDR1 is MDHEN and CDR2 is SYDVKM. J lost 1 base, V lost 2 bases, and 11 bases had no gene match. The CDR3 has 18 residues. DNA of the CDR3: TGTGCCAGCAGTTTAACTGGCGGGACAGAGAAATCTGGAAACACCATATATTTT. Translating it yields CASSLTGGTEKSGNTIYF. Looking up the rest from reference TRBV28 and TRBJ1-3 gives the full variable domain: DVKVTQSSRYLVKRTGEKVFLECVQDMDHENMFWYRQDPGLGLRLIYFSYDVKMKEKGDIPEGYSVSREKKERFSLILESASTNQTSMYLCASSLTGGTEKSGNTIYFGEGSWLTVV.

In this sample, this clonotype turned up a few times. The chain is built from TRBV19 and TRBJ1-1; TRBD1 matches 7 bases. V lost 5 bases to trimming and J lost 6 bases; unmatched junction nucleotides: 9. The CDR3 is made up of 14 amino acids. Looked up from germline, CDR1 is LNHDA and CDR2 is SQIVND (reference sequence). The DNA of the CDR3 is TGTGCCAGTAGTGGACGACAGGGCAGGGCTGAAGCTTTCTTT. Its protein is CASSGRQGRAEAFF.

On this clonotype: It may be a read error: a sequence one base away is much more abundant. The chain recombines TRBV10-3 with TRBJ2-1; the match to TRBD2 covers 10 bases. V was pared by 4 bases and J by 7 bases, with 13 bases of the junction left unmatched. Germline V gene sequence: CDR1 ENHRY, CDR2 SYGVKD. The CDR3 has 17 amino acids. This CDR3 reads CAISGFPTSGNPNEQFF. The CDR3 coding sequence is TGTGCCATCAGTGGTTTCCCAACTAGCGGGAATCCTAATGAGCAGTTCTTC.

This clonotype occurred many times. CDR3 bases: TGTGCCACCGGCGGGAGTTTAAACACCGGGGAGCTGTTTTTT. Its translation: CATGGSLNTGELFF. The chain links TRBV24-1 to TRBJ2-2, with 7 bases aligning to TRBD2. Germline V gene sequence: CDR1 KGHDR, CDR2 SFDVKD. Trimming removed 9 bases from V and 2 bases from J; junction bases left unmatched: 5. There are 14 residues in the CDR3.

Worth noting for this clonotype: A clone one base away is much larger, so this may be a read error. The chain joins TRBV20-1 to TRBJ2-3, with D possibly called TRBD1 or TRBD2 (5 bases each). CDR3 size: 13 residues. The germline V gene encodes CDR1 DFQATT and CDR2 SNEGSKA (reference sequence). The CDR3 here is CNASPGQKDTQYF. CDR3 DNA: TGCAATGCTAGCCCGGGGCAGAAAGATACGCAGTATTTT.

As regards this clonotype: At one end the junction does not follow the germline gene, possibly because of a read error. The CDR3 reads CCARASGIIAGGPYEQYF. The CDR3 nucleotides read TGCTGTGCCCGGGCCTCGGGGATAATAGCGGGAGGGCCCTACGAGCAGTACTTC. This chain joins TRBV20-1 and TRBJ2-7; 11 nucleotides align to TRBD2. There are 18 residues in the CDR3. Germline-derived CDR1 and CDR2 are DFQATT and SNEGSKA (reference sequence).

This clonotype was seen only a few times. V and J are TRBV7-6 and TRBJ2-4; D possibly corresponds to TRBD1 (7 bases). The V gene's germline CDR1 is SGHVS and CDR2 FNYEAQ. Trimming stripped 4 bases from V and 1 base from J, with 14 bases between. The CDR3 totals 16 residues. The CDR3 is CASSSGGYGAKNIQYF. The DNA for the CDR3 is TGTGCCAGCAGCTCAGGGGGGTACGGGGCCAAAAACATTCAGTACTTC.